This entry lists 19 T cell receptor beta chains sequenced from one sample in a study of blood T cell repertoires in COVID-19. Libraries were prepared by immunoSEQ multiplex PCR; TCRdb keeps only in-frame clonotypes and omits some of them. The sample holds 300,000 to 350,000 clones, roughly 89% seen once. The sequencing sample was made of peripheral blood. These receptors all stem from a woman aged 18-29 years who had recovered from COVID-19.

The genes are TRBV24-1 and TRBJ1-1; D remains unclear. CDR1 KGHDR and CDR2 SFDVKD come from the germline V gene. Trimming pared 1 base from V and 5 bases from J, leaving 4 bases between. The CDR3 consists of 12 residues. The CDR3 here is CATSDFGTEAFF. CDR3 DNA: TGTGCCACCAGTGATTTCGGTACTGAAGCTTTCTTT.

The chain couples TRBV5-4 to TRBJ2-4; 8 nucleotides align to TRBD2. The trim removed 4 bases at V and 3 bases at J, leaving 9 bases unmatched. The CDR3 spans 16 residues. Germline V lookup: CDR1 SGHNT, CDR2 YYREEE (reference sequence). The CDR3: CASSPGTRRGKNIQYF. DNA for the CDR3: TGTGCCAGCAGCCCGGGGACTAGGCGGGGCAAAAACATTCAGTACTTC. Based on the CDR3 plus reference TRBV5-4 and TRBJ2-4, the full variable domain is ETGVTQSPTHLIKTRGQQVTLRCSSQSGHNTVSWYQQALGQGPQFIFQYYREEENGRGNFPPRFSGLQFPNYSSELNVNALELDDSALYLCASSPGTRRGKNIQYFGAGTRLSVL.

This clone was observed a few times. The genes are TRBV7-8 and TRBJ1-1, with no clear D. The V gene lost 2 bases and the J gene lost 2 bases, with 12 bases spanning the gap. Germline CDR1 is SGHVS and CDR2 is FQNEAQ. The CDR3 covers 15 residues. The CDR3 bases are TGTGCCAGCAGCTTATACAGTGGCAGTAACACTGAAGCTTTCTTT. Protein: CASSLYSGSNTEAFF.

The count of this clone is one. The chain links TRBV7-2 to TRBJ1-2; 9 bases are shared with TRBD1. After removal of 6 bases from V and 4 bases from J, the junction contained 3 bases not matched to a gene. Per the germline V gene, CDR1 is SGHTA and CDR2 is FQGNSA. This CDR3 comprises 13 residues. The CDR3 DNA sequence: TGTGCCAGCAGGCCGGACAGGGGCTATGGCTACACCTTC. This codes for CASRPDRGYGYTF.

The chain combines TRBV6-5 with TRBJ2-1; 10 bases fit TRBD2. The CDR3 length is 16 residues. The V gene end was trimmed by 4 bases and the J gene end by 7 bases; junction bases not matched to a gene: 10. Germline lookup yields CDR1 MNHEY and CDR2 SVGAGI. The CDR3 is CASSSSGGLAKNEQFF. CDR3 DNA: TGTGCCAGCAGTTCAAGTGGGGGACTAGCGAAGAATGAGCAGTTCTTC.

This rearrangement joins TRBV7-9 to TRBJ2-7; 13 bases line up with TRBD2. The germline V gene encodes CDR1 SEHNR and CDR2 FQNEAQ (reference sequence). The CDR3 has 17 residues. The V segment lost 0 bases and the J segment 4 bases; nucleotides outside the gene matches: 6. CDR3 sequence: CASSLAITSGRDYEQYV. For the CDR3, the DNA is TGTGCCAGCAGCTTAGCGATAACTAGCGGGAGGGATTACGAGCAGTACGTC.

This chain connects TRBV30 to TRBJ2-3, with 9 positions matching TRBD2. CDR1 and CDR2 from the germline V gene are GTSNPN and SVGIG (reference sequence). This CDR3 has 15 amino acids. The J segment lost 4 bases and the V segment lost 0 bases, leaving 5 bases of the junction unmatched. For the CDR3, the DNA is TGTGCCTGGAGTGTGGCGGGAGGGCCCGCAGATACGCAGTATTTT. Amino acid sequence: CAWSVAGGPADTQYF.

The V and J genes are TRBV7-8 and TRBJ1-2; D uncertain. The CDR3 runs 14 residues. V lost 6 bases and J lost 3, with 14 bases in between. Germline-derived CDR1 and CDR2 are SGHVS and FQNEAQ. The DNA of the CDR3 is TGTGCCAGCAGACGACTAGTCGAGGACTATGGCTACACCTTC. This gives the protein CASRRLVEDYGYTF.

CDR3 sequence: CASSQDRSGTQYF. The CDR3 DNA is TGCGCCAGCAGCCAAGACAGGTCCGGTACGCAGTATTTT. The V and J genes are TRBV4-1 and TRBJ2-3; D remains unclear. Germline CDR1 MGHRA, CDR2 YSYEKL. The CDR3 runs to 13 residues. Trimming cost V 0 bases and J 8 bases, with 9 bases left between them.

The rearrangement joins TRBV19 to TRBJ1-5, with D maybe TRBD1 (6 bases). CDR3 length equals 16 residues. From germline, CDR1 is LNHDA and CDR2 SQIVND (reference sequence). The ends were cut back, 5 bases at V and 4 bases at J, with 18 bases in the middle. This CDR3 reads CASSPQQGSGNQPQHF. DNA of the CDR3: TGTGCCAGTAGTCCGCAACAGGGTTCGGGGAATCAGCCCCAGCATTTT.

The genes are TRBV5-6 and TRBJ2-2; 8 nucleotides line up with TRBD1. The germline V gene encodes CDR1 SGHDT and CDR2 YYEEEE. This CDR3 spans 16 amino acids. J was trimmed by 3 bases and V by 1 base; bases with no gene match: 5. CDR3 sequence (DNA): TGTGCCAGCAGCTTGAGGCGGACAGGGCACACCGGGGAGCTGTTTTTT. Translation gives CASSLRRTGHTGELFF. The complete variable domain, with remaining parts taken from reference TRBV5-6 and TRBJ2-2, reads DAGVTQSPTHLIKTRGQQVTLRCSPKSGHDTVSWYQQALGQGPQFIFQYYEEEERQRGNFPDRFSGHQFPNYSSELNVNALLLGDSALYLCASSLRRTGHTGELFFGEGSRLTVL.

The chain employs TRBV25-1 and TRBJ2-3; 8 nucleotides match TRBD2. With V trimmed by 6 bases and J by 4 bases, 9 bases remained unmatched. This CDR3 has 15 residues. Germline loops: CDR1 MGHDK, CDR2 SYGVNS. CDR3 nucleotide sequence: TGTGCCAGCAGGACTTCCGGGACTAGACCAGATACGCAGTATTTT. Its protein product is CASRTSGTRPDTQYF.

This clone appeared a single time. The chain has TRBV7-9 and TRBJ2-2, with 7 bases aligning to TRBD1. CDR1 and CDR2 (germline): SEHNR, FQNEAQ (reference sequence). CDR3 size: 15 residues. V lost 4 bases, J lost 7 bases, and 9 bases stayed unmatched. CDR3: CASSSAQGFGGELFF. CDR3 nucleotide sequence: TGTGCCAGCAGCTCTGCACAGGGGTTTGGCGGGGAGCTGTTTTTT.

This chain links TRBV7-2 with TRBJ1-2; TRBD1 is a possible D gene (5 bases). The germline gives CDR1 SGHTA, CDR2 FQGNSA. Trimming left V 0 bases short and J 8 bases short, with 13 bases between. The CDR3 totals 14 residues. CDR3 sequence (DNA): TGTGCCAGCAGCTTAGCGGCCAGGGTGGAGGGCTACACCTTC. It encodes CASSLAARVEGYTF.

CDR3 bases: TGTGCCAGCAGCGGGACTAGCGGGAGCTACGAGCAGTACGTC. Translating gives CASSGTSGSYEQYV. The chain recombines TRBV5-6 with TRBJ2-7; 14 bases line up with TRBD2. Germline trimming cut 4 bases from V and 3 bases from J; bases unmatched to any gene: 0. The germline CDR1 and CDR2 sequences are SGHDT and YYEEEE. The CDR3 contains 14 residues.

The chain uses TRBV27 and TRBJ2-7; TRBD1 agrees at 8 bases. J was trimmed by 0 bases and V by 5 bases; bases with no gene match: 9. The CDR3 loop spans 16 amino acids. The germline V gene has CDR1 MNHEY and CDR2 SMNVEV (reference sequence). The chain's CDR3 is CASSTRTGPSSYEQYV. The CDR3 DNA reads as TGTGCCAGCAGTACCCGGACAGGGCCGAGCTCCTACGAGCAGTACGTC.

This clone was counted a single time. This rearrangement joins TRBV6-5 to TRBJ2-7, with D perhaps TRBD1 (6 bases). CDR3 length: 14 amino acids. The V gene lost 8 bases and the J gene lost 5 bases, with 19 bases spanning the gap. The germline V gene has CDR1 MNHEY and CDR2 SVGAGI. The DNA of the CDR3 is TGTGCCAGCTCCCACAGGGTTCTTAGCCACGAGCAGTACGTC. Translated: CASSHRVLSHEQYV.

The chain combines TRBV29-1 with TRBJ1-1; D remains unclear. Germline loops: CDR1 SQVTM, CDR2 ANQGSEA. CDR3 length: 13 amino acids. V was pared by 5 bases and J by 1 base, with 11 bases between. CDR3 sequence reads: CSVHLGQNTEAFF. The CDR3 DNA reads TGCAGCGTTCACCTTGGGCAGAACACTGAAGCTTTCTTT. Drawing the rest from reference TRBV29-1 and TRBJ1-1, the complete variable domain is SAVISQKPSRDICQRGTSLTIQCQVDSQVTMMFWYRQQPGQSLTLIATANQGSEATYESGFVIDKFPISRPNLTFSTLTVSNMSPEDSSIYLCSVHLGQNTEAFFGQGTRLTVV.

CDR3 DNA: TGTGCCAGCAGCCGGGGACGACAGGGGGCAGATGGAAACACCATATATTTT. This codes for CASSRGRQGADGNTIYF. The chain couples TRBV5-4 to TRBJ1-3; 10 bases match TRBD1. This CDR3 spans 17 amino acids. Germline V gene data show CDR1 as SGHNT and CDR2 as YYREEE (reference sequence). The V gene end was trimmed by 4 bases and the J gene end by 3 bases; junction bases not matched to a gene: 10.